One sample yielded the 31 T cell receptor beta chains listed below, sequenced in a study of blood T cell repertoires in COVID-19. Sequencing used immunoSEQ multiplex PCR; TCRdb keeps in-frame clones, though not all of them. This repertoire shows under 200,000 clones, around 82% found once; its top ten account for about 5%. The specimen was PBMCs or T cells enriched from blood (not recorded which). These receptors were taken from a woman aged 55-69 years with acute COVID-19.

V is TRBV13 and J is TRBJ2-7; maybe TRBD2 (6 bases). The CDR3 is made up of 13 amino acids. V was cut by 5 bases and J by 2 bases, with 10 bases left in between. Per germline, CDR1 PRHDT and CDR2 FYEKMQ (reference sequence). The CDR3 DNA reads TGTGCCAGCAGCGTGGACTATGCCTACGAGCAGTACTTC. Translated, it gives CASSVDYAYEQYF.

The chain is built from TRBV9 and TRBJ2-5; tentative D call: TRBD2 (6 bases). V lost 4 bases, J lost 7 bases, and 23 bases lay in between. The CDR3 is made up of 16 amino acids. CDR1 is SGDLS, CDR2 YYNGEE, per germline. The CDR3 region is CASSPDGLGGEGTQYF. CDR3 sequence (DNA): TGTGCCAGCAGCCCAGACGGACTGGGCGGGGAAGGGACCCAGTACTTC.

There are a few counts of this clone. This sequence joins TRBV11-2 and TRBJ2-6; tentatively, D is TRBD1 (6 bases). This CDR3 spans 15 amino acids. The V gene lost 2 bases and the J gene lost 2 bases, with 7 bases spanning the gap. CDR1 and CDR2 from the germline V gene are SGHAT and FQNNGV. The CDR3: CASSLQGTGANVLTF. CDR3 DNA: TGTGCCAGCAGCTTACAGGGGACTGGGGCCAACGTCCTGACTTTC.

V usage is TRBV5-1 and J usage is TRBJ2-7; D gene uncertain. Trimming pared 0 bases from V and 1 base from J, leaving 8 bases between. The CDR3 has 14 amino acids. CDR1 and CDR2 from the germline V gene are SGHRS and YFSETQ. The CDR3 sequence: CASSLDGISYEQYV. The CDR3 DNA is TGCGCCAGCAGCTTGGATGGCATTTCCTACGAGCAGTACGTC.

The chain joins TRBV3-1 (or the pseudogene TRBV3-2) to TRBJ2-7; D perhaps matches TRBD1 (5 bases). V was clipped by 5 bases and J by 6 bases, with 20 bases between them. This CDR3 has 15 residues. The germline gives CDR1 LGHDT, CDR2 YNNKEL (reference sequence). Here the CDR3 DNA reads TGTGCCAGCAGCGGGGCCCCAAGGCCGACTTGCGAGCAGTACGTC. Residues: CASSGAPRPTCEQYV.

This sequence joins TRBV27 and TRBJ2-5, with D possibly being TRBD2 (6 bases). Trimming shortened V by 4 bases and J by 4 bases, and 16 bases separated the two germline ends. The germline CDR1 and CDR2 sequences are MNHEY and SMNVEV (reference sequence). This CDR3 has 15 amino acids. DNA for the CDR3: TGTGCCAGCAGTTCGGGGACTTTTGGAGGAGAGACCCAGTACTTC. Protein: CASSSGTFGGETQYF.

This clone was observed a handful of times. This rearrangement joins TRBV13 to TRBJ1-4, with a weak D call TRBD1 (5 bases). V dropped 3 bases and J dropped 2 bases, with 10 bases sitting between them. The CDR3 is 15 residues long. Germline values: CDR1 PRHDT, CDR2 FYEKMQ (reference sequence). CDR3 in DNA: TGTGCCAGCAGCTTCGGGGGGAGCACTAATGAAAAACTGTTTTTT. It is translated as CASSFGGSTNEKLFF.

The V and J genes are TRBV10-3 and TRBJ2-3, with 16 bases aligning to TRBD2. Germline V gene lookup returns CDR1 ENHRY and CDR2 SYGVKD. V trimming: 4 bases; J trimming: 4 bases; junction bases outside the gene matches: 8. This CDR3 has 18 residues. The CDR3 DNA reads as TGTGCCATCAGTGCGGGACTAGCGGGAGGGAAAAAAGCAGATACGCAGTATTTT. Its protein product is CAISAGLAGGKKADTQYF.

V usage is TRBV2 and J usage is TRBJ2-5; D is possibly TRBD1 (7 bases). From germline, CDR1 is SNHLY and CDR2 FYNNEI. V shed 4 bases and J shed 4 bases, with 13 bases lying between them. The CDR3 runs 14 residues. The CDR3 reads CASSGQGGVETQYF. CDR3 coding DNA: TGTGCCAGCAGTGGGCAGGGGGGTGTAGAGACCCAGTACTTC.

The chain has TRBV5-4 and TRBJ2-2; TRBD1 matches 8 bases. Trimming at V came to 4 bases and at J to 0 bases, leaving 5 bases not matched to a gene. The CDR3 length is 16 residues. Germline V gives CDR1 SGHNT, CDR2 YYREEE (reference sequence). CDR3 region: CASSLGQGPNTGELFF. The CDR3, as DNA: TGTGCCAGCAGCCTAGGACAGGGCCCGAACACCGGGGAGCTGTTTTTT.

This clone occurred a few times. V gene TRBV11-2 combines with J gene TRBJ1-1; weak D call: TRBD1 (5 bases). The CDR3 contains 16 residues. V was clipped by 2 bases and J by 1 base, with 14 bases between them. Germline V gene data show CDR1 as SGHAT and CDR2 as FQNNGV. CDR3 amino acids: CASSLNRGGRNTEAFF. DNA of the CDR3: TGTGCCAGCAGCTTAAACCGGGGGGGACGGAACACTGAAGCTTTCTTT. The full variable domain, with the rest looked up from reference TRBV11-2 and TRBJ1-1, is EAGVAQSPRYKIIEKRQSVAFWCNPISGHATLYWYQQILGQGPKLLIQFQNNGVVDDSQLPKDRFSAERLKGVDSTLKIQPAKLEDSAVYLCASSLNRGGRNTEAFFGQGTRLTVV.

CDR3 sequence reads: CASSADIGAVKDTQYF. The CDR3 DNA sequence: TGTGCCAGCAGTGCCGACATAGGGGCTGTTAAAGATACGCAGTATTTT. This chain connects TRBV9 to TRBJ2-3; a weak D match, TRBD1 (5 bases). The CDR3 spans 16 residues. V was pared by 5 bases and J by 5 bases, with 21 bases between. Germline CDR1 and CDR2: SGDLS and YYNGEE.

V usage is TRBV5-3 and J usage is TRBJ2-3; perhaps TRBD1 as D (6 bases). TRBV5-3 is an ORF for which the function is uncertain. V gave up 4 bases and J gave up 2 bases, with 14 bases separating them. The CDR3 covers 15 residues. The DNA of the CDR3 is TGTGCCAGAAGCCTATACAGGGAATTCACAGATACGCAGTATTTT. It specifies CARSLYREFTDTQYF.

This clone has more than one count but fewer than ten. Other DNA sequences of this sample code for an identical CDR3. The chain joins TRBV11-3 to TRBJ1-3; the D is unclear. The CDR3 contains 13 residues. Germline V gene lookup returns CDR1 SGHNT and CDR2 YENEEA. The V and J ends lost 4 bases and 0 bases respectively, with 4 bases between them. The CDR3, as DNA: TGTGCCAGCAGCTCGGGCTCTGGAAACACCATATATTTT. This encodes CASSSGSGNTIYF.

The V call is TRBV5-4, the J call TRBJ2-5; D perhaps matches TRBD1 (5 bases). The ends were cut back, 0 bases at V and 3 bases at J, with 15 bases in the middle. This CDR3 is built from 16 residues. The germline V gene encodes CDR1 SGHNT and CDR2 YYREEE (reference sequence). The CDR3 region is CASSLAGSQEKETQYF. For the CDR3, the DNA is TGTGCCAGCAGCTTGGCCGGGTCACAGGAAAAAGAGACCCAGTACTTC.

This clone was seen only a few times. The rearrangement links TRBV30 to TRBJ1-4; D not resolved. V lost 5 bases and J 2 bases, leaving 6 bases between the germline ends. Germline V gives CDR1 GTSNPN, CDR2 SVGIG (reference sequence). The CDR3 has 12 amino acids. The CDR3 DNA reads as TGTGCCTGGGGGCTGACTAATGAAAAACTGTTTTTT. Translation: CAWGLTNEKLFF.

The gene calls are TRBV6-1 and TRBJ2-3, with 12 bases identical to TRBD1. The germline V gene has CDR1 MNHNS and CDR2 SASEGT. This CDR3 comprises 16 residues. With 3 bases clipped from V and 5 bases from J, the junction kept 6 bases outside the gene matches. CDR3 sequence reads: CASSDRDRGLKDTQYF. In nucleotides, the CDR3 is TGTGCCAGCAGTGACCGGGACAGGGGGCTTAAAGATACGCAGTATTTT.

This clone came up a few times. The V call is TRBV7-9, the J call TRBJ2-2; unclear D gene. Germline CDR1 is SEHNR and CDR2 is FQNEAQ (reference sequence). Trimming shortened V by 7 bases and J by 6 bases, and 9 bases separated the two germline ends. The CDR3 runs 12 residues. The CDR3 reads CASTEAAGELFF. The CDR3 DNA follows: TGTGCCAGCACCGAGGCCGCCGGGGAGCTGTTTTTT.

This chain links TRBV7-8 with TRBJ2-5; tentatively, D is TRBD2 (5 bases). CDR1 and CDR2 from the germline V gene are SGHVS and FQNEAQ. V was shortened by 5 bases and J by 1 base, with 17 bases between the two germline ends. This CDR3 has 16 residues. CDR3 in DNA: TGTGCCAGCAGCCCCGGGGTTAGCGCACCCCAAGAGACCCAGTACTTC. This codes for CASSPGVSAPQETQYF.

The chain uses TRBV9 and TRBJ2-1, with unresolved D. V was trimmed by 1 base and J by 10 bases, leaving 9 bases between them. The germline CDR1 and CDR2 sequences are SGDLS and YYNGEE. The CDR3 contains 12 residues. CDR3 loop: CASSVKENEQFF. In DNA, the CDR3 is TGTGCCAGCAGCGTAAAGGAGAACGAGCAGTTCTTC.

This chain connects TRBV9 to TRBJ2-7, with 9 bases fitting TRBD2. The ends lost 4 bases at V and 0 bases at J; junction bases unmatched: 8. The germline V gene has CDR1 SGDLS and CDR2 YYNGEE. The CDR3 covers 16 residues. The CDR3 protein is CASSPGLATSSYEQYF. The CDR3 bases are TGTGCCAGCAGCCCAGGACTAGCGACATCCTCCTACGAGCAGTACTTC.

The chain uses TRBV29-1 and TRBJ1-4; D is possibly TRBD1 (5 bases). Germline values: CDR1 SQVTM, CDR2 ANQGSEA. The CDR3 runs 14 residues. Trimming took off 6 bases at V and 4 bases at J, with 15 bases between the two ends. The CDR3 here is CSVQRGLSNEKLFF. CDR3 in DNA: TGCAGCGTCCAACGGGGACTCAGTAATGAAAAACTGTTTTTT.

This sequence joins TRBV10-3 and TRBJ1-5; TRBD1 is a possible D gene (5 bases). In germline, CDR1 is ENHRY, CDR2 SYGVKD. V lost 6 bases, J lost 1 base, and 13 bases lay in between. The CDR3 spans 15 residues. The DNA for the CDR3 is TGTGCCATCAGCCACGACCGGGGGAGCAATCAGCCCCAGCATTTT. This gives the protein CAISHDRGSNQPQHF.

The genes are TRBV7-2 and TRBJ1-2; D is possibly TRBD1 (5 bases). Trimming pared 5 bases from V and 3 bases from J, leaving 10 bases between. This CDR3 spans 13 amino acids. Germline V gives CDR1 SGHTA, CDR2 FQGNSA. CDR3: CASSPDSYYGYTF. CDR3 DNA sequence: TGTGCCAGCAGCCCAGACAGTTACTATGGCTACACCTTC.

The chain recombines TRBV23-1 with TRBJ2-3; the D is unclear. TRBV23-1 is labeled an ORF, and its function is uncertain. Deletions cut 11 bases from V and 15 bases from J, with 15 bases between. The CDR3 runs to 9 residues. For the CDR3, the DNA is TGCGCCGGGCCGCTTCTTGGCTATTTT. Translation gives CAGPLLGYF.

J is TRBJ2-1 and V is TRBV7-8, with TRBD2 identical over 7 bases. The germline V gene encodes CDR1 SGHVS and CDR2 FQNEAQ. The length of the CDR3 is 13 residues. V shed 5 bases, J shed 7 bases, and the junction held 5 bases outside the gene matches. The CDR3 loop reads CASSRRGSNEQFF. The CDR3 DNA is TGTGCCAGCAGCCGACGCGGGAGTAATGAGCAGTTCTTC.

J is TRBJ2-7 and V is TRBV11-2; 14 bases are a match to TRBD2. The length of the CDR3 is 17 residues. Germline CDR1 reads SGHAT; CDR2 reads FQNNGV. The V segment lost 1 base and the J segment 2 bases; nucleotides outside the gene matches: 4. CDR3 in DNA: TGTGCCAGCAGCTTAGGTAGGGGACTAGCGGGAGCCTACGAGCAGTACTTC. This translates into CASSLGRGLAGAYEQYF.

The chain combines TRBV10-1 with TRBJ2-5, with a possible D match to TRBD1 (7 bases). From germline, CDR1 is WNHNN and CDR2 SYGVQD (reference sequence). V lost 3 bases, J lost 5 bases, and 16 bases lay in between. The CDR3 runs 15 residues. DNA for the CDR3: TGCGCCAGCAGTGATGTCCAGGGGGGCGAGGAGACCCAGTACTTC. Its translation is CASSDVQGGEETQYF.

The chain joins TRBV4-3 to TRBJ2-1; 7 bases match TRBD1. Trimming removed 1 base from V and 1 base from J; junction bases left unmatched: 1. Germline loops: CDR1 LGHNA, CDR2 YSLEER. This CDR3 is built from 15 residues. In DNA form, the CDR3 reads TGCGCCAGCAGCCAAGGACAGGGATCCTACAATGAGCAGTTCTTC. Translated: CASSQGQGSYNEQFF.

V and J are TRBV7-6 and TRBJ1-4; weak D call: TRBD1 (5 bases). The CDR3 length is 15 residues. The germline gives CDR1 SGHVS, CDR2 FNYEAQ. Trimming took off 3 bases at V and 8 bases at J, with 16 bases between the two ends. CDR3 bases: TGTGCCAGCAGCTTTGGGGGAGGCCCACGGGAAAAACTGTTTTTT. Its translation: CASSFGGGPREKLFF. The variable domain in full, with the rest retrieved from reference TRBV7-6 and TRBJ1-4, is GAGVSQSPRYKVTKRGQDVALRCDPISGHVSLYWYRQALGQGPEFLTYFNYEAQQDKSGLPNDRFSAERPEGSISTLTIQRTEQRDSAMYRCASSFGGGPREKLFFGSGTQLSVL.

This clone has ten or more counts. The chain combines TRBV6-5 with TRBJ1-2; 7 bases map to TRBD1. The CDR3 is made up of 14 amino acids. With V trimmed by 4 bases and J by 5 bases, 7 bases remained unmatched. Looked up from germline, CDR1 is MNHEY and CDR2 is SVGAGI. CDR3 coding DNA: TGTGCCAGCAGTTCGCCGGGACAGCAGTATGGCTACACCTTC. Residues: CASSSPGQQYGYTF.